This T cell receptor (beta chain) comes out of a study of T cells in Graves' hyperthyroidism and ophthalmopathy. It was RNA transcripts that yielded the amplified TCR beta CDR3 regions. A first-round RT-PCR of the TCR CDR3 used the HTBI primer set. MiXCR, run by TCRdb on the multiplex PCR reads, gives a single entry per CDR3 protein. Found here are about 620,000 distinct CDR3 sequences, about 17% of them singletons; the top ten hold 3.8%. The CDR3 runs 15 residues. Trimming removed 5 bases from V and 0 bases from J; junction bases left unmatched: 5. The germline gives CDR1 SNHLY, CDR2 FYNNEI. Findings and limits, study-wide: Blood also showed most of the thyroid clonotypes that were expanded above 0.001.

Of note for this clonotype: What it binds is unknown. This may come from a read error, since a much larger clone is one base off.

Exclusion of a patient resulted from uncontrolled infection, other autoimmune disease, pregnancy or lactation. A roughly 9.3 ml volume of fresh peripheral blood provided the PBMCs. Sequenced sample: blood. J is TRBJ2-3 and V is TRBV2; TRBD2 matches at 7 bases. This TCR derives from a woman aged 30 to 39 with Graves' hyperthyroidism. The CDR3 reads CASSPVTSSTDTQYF. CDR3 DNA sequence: TGTGCCAGCAGTCCCGTGACTAGCAGCACAGATACGCAGTATTTT.